This is a list of T cell receptor beta chains from one sample in a study of CD8 T cells in ankylosing spondylitis. MiXCR, applied by TCRdb to the 5' RACE reads, yields one record per CDR3 protein. The data show around 390,000 distinct CDR3 sequences, around 22% seen once. The sample consisted of blood, either unsorted or a sorted T cell fraction (not recorded which). Receptors were obtained from a male donor with ankylosing spondylitis. Both conserved end residues are part of each CDR3. A D gene is named only where the DNA matches it firmly. Where a row states a size, it is once, few, many or the class of an expanded clone; other rows omit it.

CASSPVGGNEQFF	TGTGCCAGCAGCCCCGTGGGGGGCAATGAGCAGTTCTTC	TRBV3-1	TRBJ2-1	NA	many
CATQGRGTEAFF	TGTGCCACCCAGGGGAGGGGCACTGAAGCTTTCTTT	TRBV7-9	TRBJ1-1	NA	NA
CASSFPGIQGETQYF	TGCGCCAGCAGCTTCCCTGGGATACAGGGGGAGACCCAGTACTTC	TRBV5-1	TRBJ2-5	TRBD1	few
CASSFRTSGTMHEQFF	TGCGCCAGCAGCTTTAGAACTAGCGGGACAATGCATGAGCAGTTCTTC	TRBV5-1	TRBJ2-1	TRBD2	few
CATSRDRRSRDIQYF	TGTGCCACCAGCAGAGATCGGAGGTCTCGGGACATTCAGTACTTC	TRBV15	TRBJ2-4	NA	NA
CASSLVATPQRGDTQYF	TGTGCCAGCAGCTTAGTGGCGACCCCCCAAAGAGGAGATACGCAGTATTTT	TRBV11-2	TRBJ2-3	NA	NA
CASSLSGNSYNEQFF	TGTGCCAGCAGCTTAAGCGGAAACTCCTACAATGAGCAGTTCTTC	TRBV7-2	TRBJ2-1	NA	few
CASSRNRGADTQYF	TGTGCCAGCAGCCGAAACAGGGGCGCAGATACGCAGTATTTT	TRBV7-3	TRBJ2-3	TRBD1	NA
CASRLHMSHEQFF	TGTGCCAGCAGGTTACATATGTCCCATGAGCAGTTCTTC	TRBV12-3/TRBV12-4	TRBJ2-1	NA	few
CASNLLPSDPLTDTQYF	TGTGCCAGCAATTTATTACCTAGCGACCCTCTCACAGATACGCAGTATTTT	TRBV6-2/TRBV6-3	TRBJ2-3	NA	NA
CSVRGSAGNTIYF	TGCAGCGTCAGGGGATCGGCTGGAAACACCATATATTTT	TRBV29-1	TRBJ1-3	NA	NA
CSARKVTSGNNEQFF	TGCAGTGCTAGAAAGGTGACTAGCGGAAACAATGAGCAGTTCTTC	TRBV20-1	TRBJ2-1	TRBD2	few
CASSLNRAESYEQYF	TGCGCCAGCAGCCTGAACAGGGCTGAGTCCTACGAGCAGTACTTC	TRBV5-1	TRBJ2-7	NA	few
CSASQGEVDTGELFF	TGCAGTGCCTCGCAGGGGGAGGTGGACACCGGGGAGCTGTTTTTT	TRBV20-1	TRBJ2-2	NA	NA
CATGRHTGELFF	TGTGCCACGGGACGGCACACCGGGGAGCTGTTTTTT	TRBV10-3	TRBJ2-2	NA	NA